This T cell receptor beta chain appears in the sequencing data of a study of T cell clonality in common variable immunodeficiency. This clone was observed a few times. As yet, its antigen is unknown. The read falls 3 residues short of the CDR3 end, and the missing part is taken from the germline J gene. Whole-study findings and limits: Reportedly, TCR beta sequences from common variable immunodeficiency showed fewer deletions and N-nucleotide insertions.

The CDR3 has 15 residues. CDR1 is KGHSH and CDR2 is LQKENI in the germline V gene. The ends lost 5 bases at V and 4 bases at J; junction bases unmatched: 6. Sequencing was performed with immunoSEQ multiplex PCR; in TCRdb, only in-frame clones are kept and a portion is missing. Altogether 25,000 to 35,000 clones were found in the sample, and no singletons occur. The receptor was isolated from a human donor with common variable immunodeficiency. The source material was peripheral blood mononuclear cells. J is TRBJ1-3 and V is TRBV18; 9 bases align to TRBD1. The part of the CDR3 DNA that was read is TGTGCCAGCTCAAATACAGGGGGCCGAGGAAACACC. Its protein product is CASSNTGGRGNT. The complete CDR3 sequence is CASSNTGGRGNTIYF. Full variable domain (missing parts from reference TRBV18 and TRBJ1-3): NAGVMQNPRHLVRRRGQEARLRCSPMKGHSHVYWYRQLPEEGLKFMVYLQKENIIDESGMPKERFSAEFPKEGPSILRIQQVVRGDSAAYFCASSNTGGRGNTIYFGEGSWLTVV.